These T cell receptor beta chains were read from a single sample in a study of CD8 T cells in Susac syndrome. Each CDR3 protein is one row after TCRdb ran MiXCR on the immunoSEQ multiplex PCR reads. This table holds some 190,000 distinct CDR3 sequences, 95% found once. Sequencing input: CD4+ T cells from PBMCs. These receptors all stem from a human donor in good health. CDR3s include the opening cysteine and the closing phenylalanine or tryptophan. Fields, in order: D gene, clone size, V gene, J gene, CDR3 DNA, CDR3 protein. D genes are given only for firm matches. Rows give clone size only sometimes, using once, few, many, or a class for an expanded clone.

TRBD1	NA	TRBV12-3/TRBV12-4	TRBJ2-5	TGTGCCAGCAGAGCGACAGGGGAGACCCAGTACTTC	CASRATGETQYF
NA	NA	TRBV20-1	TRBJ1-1	TGCAGTGCTAGTTTGGCTCTGAACACTGAAGCTTTCTTT	CSASLALNTEAFF
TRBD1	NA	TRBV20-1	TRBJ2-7	TGCAGTGCTAGAGTACTACTGGGACAGGGAAACTACGAGCAGTACTTC	CSARVLLGQGNYEQYF
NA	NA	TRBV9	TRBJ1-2	TGTGCCAGCAGCGTAGATGGGTTCTTCTATGGCTACACCTTC	CASSVDGFFYGYTF
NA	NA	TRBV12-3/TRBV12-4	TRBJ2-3	TGTGCCAGCACCCCAAAGTCGGCGATAAGGGCAGATACGCAGTATTTT	CASTPKSAIRADTQYF
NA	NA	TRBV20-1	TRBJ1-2	TGCAGTGCCCTAGGGGACACAGCTAACTATGGCTACACCTTC	CSALGDTANYGYTF
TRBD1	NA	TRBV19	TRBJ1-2	TGTGCCAGTAGTATAGACGCGGGACAGGGCAGCGGCTACACCTTC	CASSIDAGQGSGYTF
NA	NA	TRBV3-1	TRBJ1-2	TGTGCCAGCAGCCAAGAGGATGATGGCTACACCTTC	CASSQEDDGYTF
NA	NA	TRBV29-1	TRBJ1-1	TGCAGCCGATCCTACGTGCAGCGGAGAGCTTTCTTT	CSRSYVQRRAFF
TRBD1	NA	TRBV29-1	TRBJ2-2	TGCAGCGTTGGAGGGGGCGACACCGGGGAGCTGTTTTTT	CSVGGGDTGELFF
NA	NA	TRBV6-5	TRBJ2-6	TGTGCCAGCAGCCGTGGACTTGCTGGGGCCAACGTCCTGACTTTC	CASSRGLAGANVLTF
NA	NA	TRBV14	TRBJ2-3	TGTGCCAGCAGCCAAAACTTGGACTTCGATACGCAGTATTTT	CASSQNLDFDTQYF
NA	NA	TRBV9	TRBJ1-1	TGTGCCAGCAGCGTAAGGGGATCGGACACTGAAGCTTTCTTT	CASSVRGSDTEAFF
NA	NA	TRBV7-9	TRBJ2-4	TGTGCCAGCAGCTCCGGGACTGCCGGGAACATTCAGTACTTC	CASSSGTAGNIQYF
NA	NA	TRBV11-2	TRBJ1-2	TGTGCCAGCAGCCGTACCCAGGGGAACTATGGCTACACCTTC	CASSRTQGNYGYTF
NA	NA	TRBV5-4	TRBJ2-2	TGTGCCAGCAGCGCCGACAGGTTCACCGGGGAGCTGTTTTTT	CASSADRFTGELFF
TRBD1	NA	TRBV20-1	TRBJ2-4	TGCAGTGCTAGAGATTTCTCGGGACAGTTCGGGTACTTC	CSARDFSGQFGYF
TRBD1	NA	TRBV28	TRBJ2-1	TGTGCCAGCACATCCAGGACAGGGGGCCGATCCTACAATGAGCAGTTCTTC	CASTSRTGGRSYNEQFF
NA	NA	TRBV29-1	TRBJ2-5	TGCAGCGCCGCTATGACGGACCAAGAGACCCAGTACTTC	CSAAMTDQETQYF
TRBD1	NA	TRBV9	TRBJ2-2	TGTGCCAGCAGCGCACTCGGACAGGGGGTTACCGGGGAGCTGTTTTTT	CASSALGQGVTGELFF
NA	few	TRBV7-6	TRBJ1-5	TGTGCCAGCAGTCCAGAAACACGAGGCCCCCAGCATTTT	CASSPETRGPQHF
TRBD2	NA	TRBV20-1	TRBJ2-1	TGCAGCGGCGGGAGTGAGCAGTTCTTC	CSGGSEQFF
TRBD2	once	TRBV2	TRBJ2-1	TGTGCCAGCAGTTCACTAGCGGGGGCCTTCAATGAGCAGTTCTTC	CASSSLAGAFNEQFF
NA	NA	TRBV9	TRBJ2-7	TGTGCCAGCAGCGTGGGTTTTCACCCCGGAACCTACGAGCAGTACTTC	CASSVGFHPGTYEQYF
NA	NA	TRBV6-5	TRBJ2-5	TGTGCCAGCAGTTACGTGGCAACCCGGGAGACCCAGTACTTC	CASSYVATRETQYF
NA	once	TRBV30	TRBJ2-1	TGTGCCTGGAGTGTACACCCAATTGGGGCGGCAGACTCCTACAATGAGCAGTTCTTC	CAWSVHPIGAADSYNEQFF
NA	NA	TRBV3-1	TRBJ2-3	TGTGCCAGCAGCCAAGGCGTGGAGGGTCGGTATTTT	CASSQGVEGRYF
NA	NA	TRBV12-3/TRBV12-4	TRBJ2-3	TGTGCCAGCAGCTACCTACTGGGACCTTTCACAGATACGCAGTATTTT	CASSYLLGPFTDTQYF
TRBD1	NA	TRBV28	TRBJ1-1	TGTGCCAGCAGTTGGCAGGGGGCTAACACTGAAGCTTTCTTT	CASSWQGANTEAFF
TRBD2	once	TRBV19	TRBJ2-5	TGTGCCAGTAGAGGCGGGGGGCGAGAGACCCAGTACTTC	CASRGGGRETQYF
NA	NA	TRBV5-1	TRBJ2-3	TGCGCCAGCAGCAAGGGGGGCGGCACAGATACGCAGTATTTT	CASSKGGGTDTQYF
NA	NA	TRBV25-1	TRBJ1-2	TGTGCCAGCAGTGAATCGACAGTATATGGCTACACCTTC	CASSESTVYGYTF
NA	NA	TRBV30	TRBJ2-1	TGTGCCTGGAAGGCGGGCGGCAATGAGCAGTTCTTC	CAWKAGGNEQFF
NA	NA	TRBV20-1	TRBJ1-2	TGCAGTGCTCACTTGTTGACGGGGGCCGATGGCTACACCTTC	CSAHLLTGADGYTF
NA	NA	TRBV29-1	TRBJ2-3	TGCAGCGTTGTCAGGGAGGTGGGCACAGATACGCAGTATTTT	CSVVREVGTDTQYF
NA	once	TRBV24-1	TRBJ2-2	TGTGCCACCAGTGGAGGGATCACCGGGGAGCTGTTTTTT	CATSGGITGELFF
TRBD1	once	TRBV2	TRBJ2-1	TGTGCCAGCAGGATAGACAGGGCCGCCTACAATGAGCAGTTCTTC	CASRIDRAAYNEQFF
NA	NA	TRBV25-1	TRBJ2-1	TGTGCCAGCAGTGAGTTGGGGTCTAGGCAGGGAGGTACCAATGAGCAGTTCTTC	CASSELGSRQGGTNEQFF
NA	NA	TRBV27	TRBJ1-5	TGTGCCAGCAGTTTGGGCAGGGTTAATCAGCCCCAGCATTTT	CASSLGRVNQPQHF
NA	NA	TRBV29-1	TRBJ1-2	TGCAGCGTTGAAGATTCGGGTCGCTATGGCTACACCTTC	CSVEDSGRYGYTF